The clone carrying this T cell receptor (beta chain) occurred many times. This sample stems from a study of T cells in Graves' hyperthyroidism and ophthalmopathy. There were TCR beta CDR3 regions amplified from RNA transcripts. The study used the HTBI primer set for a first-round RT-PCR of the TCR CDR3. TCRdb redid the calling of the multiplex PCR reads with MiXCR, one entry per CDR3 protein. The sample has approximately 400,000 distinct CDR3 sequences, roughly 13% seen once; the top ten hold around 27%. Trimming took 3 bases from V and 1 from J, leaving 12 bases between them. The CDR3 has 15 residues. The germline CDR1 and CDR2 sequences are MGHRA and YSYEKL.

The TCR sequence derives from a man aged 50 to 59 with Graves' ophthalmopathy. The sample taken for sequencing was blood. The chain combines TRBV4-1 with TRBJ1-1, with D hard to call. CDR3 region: CASSHGGVPNTEAFF. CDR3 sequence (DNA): TGCGCCAGCAGCCACGGCGGGGTACCGAACACTGAAGCTTTCTTT.